This T cell receptor beta chain was identified during a study of Graves' ophthalmopathy and Graves' hyperthyroidism. Concerning this clonotype: A read error may account for a junction end that differs from germline.

Aged 18 to 65, the patients with hyperthyroidism had under 2 months' duration and were newly diagnosed. Pregnant or lactating patients and those with other autoimmune diseases or uncontrolled infections were excluded. RNA transcripts yielded amplified TCR beta CDR3 regions. Following a first-round RT-PCR that used HTBI primers, a second-round multiplex PCR was carried out. TCRdb recomputed calls from the multiplex PCR reads with MiXCR, one row per CDR3 protein. The sample has around 1.1 million distinct CDR3 sequences; roughly two fifths are singletons. This TCR was sampled from an adult man with Graves' hyperthyroidism. The sample was peripheral blood or thyroid tissue (not recorded which).

CDR3: CATSRGSRAYEQYF. CDR3 nucleotide sequence: TGTGCCACTAGCAGAGGATCCCGGGCCTACGAGCAGTACTTC. J is TRBJ2-7 and V is TRBV15; no clear D. The CDR3 consists of 14 residues. Looked up from germline, CDR1 is LNHNV and CDR2 is YYDKDF (reference sequence).